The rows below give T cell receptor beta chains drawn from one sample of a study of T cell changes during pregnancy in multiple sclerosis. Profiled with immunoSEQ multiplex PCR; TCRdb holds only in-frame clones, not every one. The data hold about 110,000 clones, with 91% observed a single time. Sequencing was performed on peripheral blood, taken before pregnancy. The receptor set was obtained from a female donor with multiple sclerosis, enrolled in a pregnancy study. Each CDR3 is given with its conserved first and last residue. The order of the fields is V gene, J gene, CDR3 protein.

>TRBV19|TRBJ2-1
CASTARGYEQFF
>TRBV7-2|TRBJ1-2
CASSSPGGPEGYTF
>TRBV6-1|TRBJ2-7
CASSEGTSGSYEQYF
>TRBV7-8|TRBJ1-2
CASSLRDNNYGYTF
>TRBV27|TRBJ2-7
CASSLMGGSPHEQYF
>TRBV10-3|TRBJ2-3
CAITLDTQYF
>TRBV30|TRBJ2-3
CAWSDLDSLGLAGGLRHTDTQYF
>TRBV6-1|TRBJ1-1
CASSGTVLMNTEAFF
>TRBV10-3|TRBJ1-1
CAISTQQGSAFF
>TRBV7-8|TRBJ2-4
CASSLTPRLTKNIQYF
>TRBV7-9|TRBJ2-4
CASSRWVTNGNIQYF
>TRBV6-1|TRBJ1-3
CASRMGDRFRNTIYF
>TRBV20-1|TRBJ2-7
CSARGAEQYF
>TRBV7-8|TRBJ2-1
CASSLGFGGVGQFF
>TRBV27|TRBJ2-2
CASSLMGGRNTGELFF
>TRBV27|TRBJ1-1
CASRLTGDLMNTEAFF
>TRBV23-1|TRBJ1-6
CASSQSRIKARRAVSSYNSPLHF
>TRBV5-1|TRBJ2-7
CASRLAGGPYEQYF
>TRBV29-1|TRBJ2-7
CSVDPTGLDEQYF